One TCR beta chain is described in this entry. One end of the junction fails to match germline, which may point to a read error. These data originate in a study of shared clonotypes between healthy human individuals. Libraries were prepared by immunoSEQ multiplex PCR; TCRdb keeps only in-frame clonotypes and omits some of them. The table has some 2,400,000 clones, approximately 95% seen once. The CDR3 length is 14 residues. Germline assignment: CDR1 SSHAT and CDR2 FNYEAQ (reference sequence). The specimen sequenced was naive CD4+ T cells sorted from blood. Subset reported: CD45RA+ positively selected. The clonotype originates from a man aged 18 to 29 in good health. The V gene is TRBV7-7, the J gene TRBJ2-2; the D call may be TRBD1 or TRBD2 (6 bases each). CDR3 bases: TGTGCTAGCAGCCCTGACGGGGGCTACGGGGAGCTGTTTTTT. Translating it yields CASSPDGGYGELFF. The full variable domain, its missing parts supplied by reference TRBV7-7 and TRBJ2-2, is GAGVSQSPRYKVTKRGQDVTLRCDPISSHATLYWYQQALGQGPEFLTYFNYEAQPDKSGLPSDRFSAERPEGSISTLTIQRTEQRDSAMYRCASSPDGGYGELFFGEGSRLTVL.